This T cell receptor beta chain was retrieved from a study of shared clonotypes between healthy human individuals. The study's findings and limits: About 5% of naive CD4 clonotypes were shared across four donors.

Note on this clone: Its antigen is unknown.

V lost 0 bases and J lost 9; bases outside the gene matches: 3. Germline V gives CDR1 SGDLS, CDR2 YYNGEE. The CDR3 consists of 13 residues. Sequenced by immunoSEQ multiplex PCR; TCRdb stores in-frame clones only, minus some. The sample carries some 2.1 million clones, 95% recorded once. This chain joins TRBV9 and TRBJ2-1; 7 bases match TRBD1. The clonotype comes from a man younger than 30 in good health. Sequencing input: naive CD4+ T cells sorted from blood. This sample's subset: CD45RA+ positively selected. The CDR3 DNA follows: TGTGCCAGCAGCGTAGTGGCAGGGGGTGAGCAGTTCTTC. It translates to CASSVVAGGEQFF. The full variable domain, rest sourced from reference TRBV9 and TRBJ2-1, is DSGVTQTPKHLITATGQRVTLRCSPRSGDLSVYWYQQSLDQGLQFLIQYYNGEERAKGNILERFSAQQFPDLHSELNLSSLELGDSALYFCASSVVAGGEQFFGPGTRLTVL.